Reported below is one T cell receptor (beta chain). The data originate from a study of blood T cell dynamics during melanoma immunotherapy. Time point of the sample: week 3, after first cycle of checkpoint inhibitor. Trimming removed 4 bases from V and 2 bases from J, with 15 bases in between. This CDR3 comprises 16 residues. The germline CDR1 and CDR2 sequences are LNHDA and SQIVND (reference sequence). Sequencing was performed with immunoSEQ multiplex PCR; in TCRdb, only in-frame clones are kept and a portion is missing. Seen here are more than 10,000 clones, under 95% observed once, and the top ten hold around 0.18%.

The sequence derives from a human donor with melanoma. The specimen comprised effector memory CD8+ T cells from blood, sampled from a patient treated with checkpoint blockade. This chain uses TRBV19 with TRBJ1-5, with D perhaps TRBD1 (5 bases). CDR3 DNA sequence: TGTGCCAGTAGTACCCTGGACACGGTGGGCAATCAGCCCCAGCATTTT. Translation gives CASSTLDTVGNQPQHF.